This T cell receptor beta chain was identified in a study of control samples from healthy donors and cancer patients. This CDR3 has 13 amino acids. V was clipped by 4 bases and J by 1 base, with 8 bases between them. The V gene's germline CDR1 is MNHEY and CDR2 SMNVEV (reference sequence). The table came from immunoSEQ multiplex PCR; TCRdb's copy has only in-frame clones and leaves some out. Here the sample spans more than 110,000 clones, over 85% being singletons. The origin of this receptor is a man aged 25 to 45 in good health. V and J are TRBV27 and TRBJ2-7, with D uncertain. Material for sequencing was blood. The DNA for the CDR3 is TGTGCCAGCAGTTACTCAGATTCCTACGAGCAGTACTTC. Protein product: CASSYSDSYEQYF.